These 15 T cell receptor beta chains share one sample of origin, sequenced in a study of cytomegalovirus exposure and HLA in healthy donors. Use of 60 Vbeta and 13 Jbeta primers characterized the PCR. Only in-frame clones appear in the TCRdb table, and some are missing; sequencing was by immunoSEQ multiplex PCR. The table shows about 200,000 clones, with around 74% occurring only once. The sample was PBMCs. Source of these receptors: a girl aged 5-17 years in good health and CMV-seropositive.

CDR3 bases: TGCGCCAGCAGAAACACGGGATACTCTGGAAACACCATATATTTT. This translates into CASRNTGYSGNTIYF. The rearrangement uses TRBV10-2 and TRBJ1-3; the D is unclear. CDR1 and CDR2 from the germline V gene are WSHSY and SAAADI. The V end was cut by 6 bases, the J end by 0 bases, with 12 bases between. The CDR3 totals 15 residues.

The chain couples TRBV18 to TRBJ2-7; D perhaps matches TRBD1 (6 bases). This CDR3 has 15 amino acids. CDR1 and CDR2 from the germline V gene are KGHSH and LQKENI. The V end lost 2 bases, the J end lost 0 bases, and 11 bases lay between the germline ends. The CDR3 is CASSPSRGGSYEQYF. DNA for the CDR3: TGTGCCAGCTCACCATCTCGAGGGGGCTCCTACGAGCAGTACTTC.

This sequence joins TRBV5-1 and TRBJ2-2, with 7 bases lining up with TRBD2. The J segment lost 3 bases and the V segment lost 2 bases, leaving 7 bases of the junction unmatched. Germline V gene sequence: CDR1 SGHRS, CDR2 YFSETQ. The CDR3 extends over 16 amino acids. CDR3: CASSLGLDRYTGELFF. The CDR3, as DNA: TGCGCCAGCAGCTTAGGACTAGACCGTTACACCGGGGAGCTGTTTTTT. Full variable domain (outside the CDR3, taken from reference TRBV5-1 and TRBJ2-2): KAGVTQTPRYLIKTRGQQVTLSCSPISGHRSVSWYQQTPGQGLQFLFEYFSETQRNKGNFPGRFSGRQFSNSRSEMNVSTLELGDSALYLCASSLGLDRYTGELFFGEGSRLTVL.

The V gene is TRBV9, the J gene TRBJ1-3; a weak D match, TRBD1 (5 bases). CDR3 size: 15 residues. V was shortened by 0 bases and J by 1 base, with 8 bases between the two germline ends. CDR1 and CDR2 (germline): SGDLS, YYNGEE. The CDR3 here is CASSVDRISGNTIYF. CDR3 bases: TGTGCCAGCAGCGTAGACAGGATTTCTGGAAACACCATATATTTT.

The chain has TRBV11-2 and TRBJ1-1; a weak D match, TRBD1 (5 bases). From germline, CDR1 is SGHAT and CDR2 FQNNGV. Trimming removed 1 base at V and 5 bases at J, with 14 bases between. The CDR3 is 15 amino acids. CDR3 coding DNA: TGTGCCAGCAGCTTAGCTGGGGGGGTAGGGACTGAAGCTTTCTTT. Translated: CASSLAGGVGTEAFF.

This clone was seen a few times. The chain couples TRBV7-2 to TRBJ1-5; 7 nucleotides agree with TRBD1. The V and J ends lost 5 bases and 7 bases, in that order; junction bases with no gene match: 5. The CDR3 loop spans 13 amino acids. CDR1 is SGHTA, CDR2 FQGNSA, per germline. CDR3: CASSPTGRQPQHF. In nucleotides, the CDR3 is TGTGCCAGCAGCCCGACAGGGCGCCAGCCCCAGCATTTT.

V usage is TRBV11-3 and J usage is TRBJ1-1; 8 bases agree with TRBD1. The CDR3 runs to 16 residues. The V and J ends lost 3 bases and 2 bases, in that order; junction bases with no gene match: 8. Looked up from germline, CDR1 is SGHNT and CDR2 is YENEEA. The CDR3 loop is CASSFTGTGSNTEAFF. In DNA form, the CDR3 reads TGTGCCAGCAGCTTCACCGGGACAGGATCAAACACTGAAGCTTTCTTT.

The genes are TRBV7-2 and TRBJ2-7; possibly TRBD1 for D (6 bases). V lost 5 bases, J lost 3 bases, and 14 bases lay in between. The CDR3 has 14 residues. Per the germline V gene, CDR1 is SGHTA and CDR2 is FQGNSA. CDR3 coding DNA: TGTGCCAGCAGCCCCTTCCAGGGGCTCTACGAGCAGTACTTC. This translates into CASSPFQGLYEQYF.

This clone was counted a few times. Relative to the germline gene, one junction end is altered; a read error may explain this. The chain joins TRBV7-2 to TRBJ2-2, with 9 positions matching TRBD1. The CDR3 loop spans 16 amino acids. Looked up from germline, CDR1 is SGHTA and CDR2 is FQGNSA. CDR3 coding DNA: TGTGCCAGCAGCCTCCTAGGACAGGGGAACGCCGGGGAGCTGTTTTTT. Translated: CASSLLGQGNAGELFF.

The chain carries TRBV11-3 and TRBJ2-3, with D hard to call. The V gene lost 4 bases and the J gene lost 2 bases, with 10 bases spanning the gap. This CDR3 is 14 amino acids long. Germline CDR1 SGHNT, CDR2 YENEEA. This CDR3 reads CASSSPPSTDTQYF. The CDR3, as DNA: TGTGCCAGCAGCTCCCCCCCATCCACAGATACGCAGTATTTT.

The chain joins TRBV6-4 to TRBJ2-7; 8 positions match TRBD2. Per germline, CDR1 MRHNA and CDR2 SNTAGT. The CDR3 runs to 16 residues. V lost 0 bases to trimming and J lost 2 bases; unmatched junction nucleotides: 6. The CDR3 DNA reads TGTGCCAGCAGTGACTCGATTGCGGGGGGTGCCTACGAGCAGTACTTC. This gives the protein CASSDSIAGGAYEQYF.

This chain links TRBV4-3 with TRBJ1-1; D uncertain. CDR1 and CDR2 from the germline V gene are LGHNA and YSLEER. The V end was cut by 1 base, the J end by 6 bases, with 18 bases between. This CDR3 comprises 16 residues. CDR3 protein: CASSQGSAGLVSEAFF. The CDR3 DNA sequence: TGCGCCAGCAGCCAAGGCTCGGCTGGCCTAGTTTCTGAAGCTTTCTTT.

The rearrangement links TRBV14 to TRBJ2-5; perhaps TRBD2 as D (6 bases). V lost 1 base, J lost 5 bases, and 17 bases lay in between. CDR3 length: 16 residues. Looked up from germline, CDR1 is SGHDN and CDR2 is FVKESK. CDR3 sequence: CASSQVGGNSPETQYF. In nucleotides, the CDR3 is TGTGCCAGCAGCCAAGTCGGGGGAAATAGCCCCGAGACCCAGTACTTC. Based on the CDR3 plus reference TRBV14 and TRBJ2-5, the full variable domain is EAGVTQFPSHSVIEKGQTVTLRCDPISGHDNLYWYRRVMGKEIKFLLHFVKESKQDESGMPNNRFLAERTGGTYSTLKVQPAELEDSGVYFCASSQVGGNSPETQYFGPGTRLLVL.

V is TRBV29-1 and J is TRBJ2-5; TRBD1 aligns across 9 bases. This CDR3 spans 14 amino acids. The V and J ends lost 3 bases and 7 bases, in that order; junction bases with no gene match: 9. Germline loops: CDR1 SQVTM, CDR2 ANQGSEA. The CDR3 DNA follows: TGCAGCGTTGACGAAACAGGGGGCGATGGGACCCAGTACTTC. It is translated as CSVDETGGDGTQYF.

The chain links TRBV5-6 to TRBJ1-2, with a tentative D call TRBD1 (6 bases). CDR1 SGHDT and CDR2 YYEEEE come from the germline V gene. CDR3 length equals 16 residues. V was trimmed by 4 bases and J by 2 bases, leaving 18 bases between them. The CDR3 sequence: CASSPLPGQTNYGYTF. DNA for the CDR3: TGTGCCAGCAGCCCTTTACCGGGACAAACAAACTATGGCTACACCTTC.